The clone carrying this T cell receptor (beta chain) turned up a few times. These data originate in a study of blood T cell repertoires in COVID-19. The V end lost 0 bases, the J end lost 5 bases, and 14 bases lay between the germline ends. The CDR3 runs to 16 residues. Germline values: CDR1 SGHRS, CDR2 YFSETQ. Sequencing was performed with immunoSEQ multiplex PCR; in TCRdb, only in-frame clones are kept and a portion is missing. The table records 290,000 or so clones, 86% of them present only once. Sample: PBMCs or T cells enriched from blood (not recorded which). This chain connects TRBV5-1 to TRBJ2-2; D perhaps matches TRBD1 (6 bases). This clonotype was sampled from a woman in her late teens or twenties who had recovered from COVID-19. The CDR3 here is CASSLAAGADTGELFF. DNA of the CDR3: TGCGCCAGCAGCTTGGCGGCAGGGGCGGATACCGGGGAGCTGTTTTTT.